This entry lists 8 T cell receptor beta chains sequenced from one sample in a study of shared clonotypes between healthy human individuals. Data came from immunoSEQ multiplex PCR; TCRdb stores just in-frame clones and leaves some out. The sample holds about 590,000 clones, around 95% seen once. The naive CD8 subset, CD45RO-negative cells positively selected for CCR7, excluded terminally differentiated effector memory CD45RA+ cells. Sequencing input: naive CD8+ T cells sorted from blood. These receptors came from a woman aged 30 to 39 in good health.

This sequence joins TRBV18 and TRBJ1-2; 8 nucleotides align to TRBD1. The CDR3 length is 18 residues. J lost 4 bases, V lost 3 bases, and 16 bases had no gene match. Germline V gene data show CDR1 as KGHSH and CDR2 as LQKENI. The CDR3 nucleotides read TGTGCCAGCTCACCCGACTTACATGACAGGGGCAATTTCTATGGCTACACCTTC. Residues: CASSPDLHDRGNFYGYTF. Complete variable domain (other parts from reference TRBV18 and TRBJ1-2): NAGVMQNPRHLVRRRGQEARLRCSPMKGHSHVYWYRQLPEEGLKFMVYLQKENIIDESGMPKERFSAEFPKEGPSILRIQQVVRGDSAAYFCASSPDLHDRGNFYGYTFGSGTRLTVV.

In DNA form, the CDR3 reads TGTGCCAGCCGGGTGAGACAGCTAAACACTGAAGCTTTCTTT. Protein product: CASRVRQLNTEAFF. V usage is TRBV28 and J usage is TRBJ1-1; a weak D match, TRBD1 (5 bases). Trimming took off 8 bases at V and 2 bases at J, with 15 bases between the two ends. CDR3 length: 14 amino acids. Germline CDR1 is MDHEN and CDR2 is SYDVKM.

The chain uses TRBV29-1 and TRBJ2-1; 16 bases agree with TRBD2. J was trimmed by 4 bases and V by 4 bases; bases with no gene match: 1. Per germline, CDR1 SQVTM and CDR2 ANQGSEA. The CDR3 is made up of 15 amino acids. CDR3 amino acids: CSVAGLAGGYNEQFF. CDR3 nucleotide sequence: TGCAGCGTTGCGGGACTAGCGGGAGGGTACAATGAGCAGTTCTTC.

The chain couples TRBV19 to TRBJ2-2; D call uncertain. The germline V gene encodes CDR1 LNHDA and CDR2 SQIVND (reference sequence). The CDR3 length is 13 residues. Trimming pared 1 base from V and 4 bases from J, leaving 4 bases between. In nucleotides, the CDR3 is TGTGCCAGTAGTATAGTGATCACCGGGGAGCTGTTTTTT. Protein sequence: CASSIVITGELFF.

The chain is built from TRBV4-1 and TRBJ2-4; no firm D call. Germline CDR1 reads MGHRA; CDR2 reads YSYEKL. There are 15 residues in the CDR3. V was shortened by 1 base and J by 0 bases, with 7 bases between the two germline ends. The CDR3 loop is CASSQASVAKNIQYF. CDR3 nucleotides: TGCGCCAGCAGCCAAGCGTCAGTAGCCAAAAACATTCAGTACTTC.

This clone was seen a few times. Written as DNA, the CDR3 is TGCGCCAGCAGCCAATCAACGCTTGGGTTCGCGTTCGAGCAGTTCTTC. Its protein is CASSQSTLGFAFEQFF. The J gene is TRBJ2-1, the V gene TRBV4-1; D unclear. With 2 bases removed from V and 10 bases from J, the gap between germline ends came to 21 bases. Germline loops: CDR1 MGHRA, CDR2 YSYEKL. This CDR3 is built from 16 residues.

V usage is TRBV9 and J usage is TRBJ2-1; D possibly corresponds to TRBD2 (5 bases). This CDR3 is built from 15 residues. Germline values: CDR1 SGDLS, CDR2 YYNGEE. Between the trimmed V and J ends, which lost 0 bases and 4 bases, there was a span of 11 bases. This chain's CDR3 is CASSVAGVAYNEQFF. The DNA for the CDR3 is TGTGCCAGCAGCGTAGCTGGGGTAGCGTACAATGAGCAGTTCTTC.

The chain combines TRBV7-6 with TRBJ2-7; TRBD2 agrees at 7 bases. In germline, CDR1 is SGHVS, CDR2 FNYEAQ. The junction had 13 bases not matched to a gene; V was cut back by 7 bases and J by 7 bases. The CDR3 runs to 14 residues. The CDR3 nucleotides are TGTGCCAGCACCCCTTGGGCGGGAGTTGGGGAGCAGTACTTC. It encodes CASTPWAGVGEQYF.